A selection of T cell receptor beta chains follows, all from one sample in a study of blood T cell repertoires in COVID-19. The table came from immunoSEQ multiplex PCR; TCRdb's copy has only in-frame clones and leaves some out. Found here are 200,000 to 300,000 clones, roughly 86% of them singletons; the top ten hold 2.3%. The sequenced material came from peripheral blood. The receptors stem from a woman between 50 and 59 years old with acute or convalescent COVID-19. Both conserved end residues are part of each CDR3. A D gene is named only where the DNA matches it firmly. For some rows the clone size is stated as once, few or many, or as a class when expanded; others skip it.

V gene	J gene	clone size	D gene	CDR3 DNA	CDR3 protein
TRBV19	TRBJ2-1	once	TRBD2	TGTGCCAGTAGTGGGACTAGCGGGAGCCACAATGAGCAGTTCTTC	CASSGTSGSHNEQFF
TRBV28	TRBJ2-7	NA	TRBD1	TGTGCCAGCAGACGGGACAGGGGGTTCCCCTACGAGCAGTACTTC	CASRRDRGFPYEQYF
TRBV28	TRBJ1-2	NA	TRBD1	TGTGCCAGCACTCTAACAGGGGCGGGATATGGCTACACCTTC	CASTLTGAGYGYTF
TRBV7-9	TRBJ2-2	NA	NA	TGTGCCAGCAGCTTAAGGAACGGGGGGGAGCTGTTTTTT	CASSLRNGGELFF
TRBV19	TRBJ1-2	few	TRBD1	TGTGCCAGTAGTGCAGGGGGCGCGGGCCACTATGGCTACACCTTC	CASSAGGAGHYGYTF
TRBV9	TRBJ2-2	NA	NA	TGTGCCAGCAGCGGGGGAGGTACCGGGGAGCTGTTTTTT	CASSGGGTGELFF
TRBV4-3	TRBJ2-7	NA	TRBD1	TGCGCCAGCAGCCAACGGGACAGGGGGCGATACGAGCAGTACTTC	CASSQRDRGRYEQYF
TRBV7-2	TRBJ1-2	NA	TRBD1	TGTGCCAGCAGCTTAGCCAGGGACAGGAGACACTATGGCTACACCTTC	CASSLARDRRHYGYTF
TRBV28	TRBJ1-3	NA	NA	TGTGCCAGCAGCCTAGTAACGGGTAGTGGAAACACCATATATTTT	CASSLVTGSGNTIYF
TRBV3-1/TRBV3-2	TRBJ1-2	few	NA	TGTGCCAGCAGCCCCAGTCAGGGAGGTGGTGGCTACACCTTC	CASSPSQGGGGYTF
TRBV5-5	TRBJ2-7	NA	NA	TGTGCCAGCAGTAACCCTCAGGGATGGCAGTACTTC	CASSNPQGWQYF
TRBV2	TRBJ2-3	few	TRBD2	TGTGCCAGCAGGGGAACTAGCGGGAACACAGATACGCAGTATTTT	CASRGTSGNTDTQYF
TRBV7-3	TRBJ2-7	few	NA	TGTGCCAGCAGCTTAACCTCGGGCAGGGCCTACGAGCAGTACTTC	CASSLTSGRAYEQYF
TRBV5-1	TRBJ1-6	NA	TRBD1	TGCGCCAGCAGCTTGGATGACAGGGCTTCGTATTCACCCCTCCACTTT	CASSLDDRASYSPLHF
TRBV30	TRBJ2-7	few	TRBD1	TGTGCCTGGGCCGGGACAGGGGTGCGTGAGCAGTACTTC	CAWAGTGVREQYF
TRBV2	TRBJ1-4	NA	NA	TGTGCCAGCAGTGACTCGGGGTCGAGACTGTTTTTT	CASSDSGSRLFF
TRBV28	TRBJ1-5	NA	NA	TGTGCCAGCAGTTTTGCATTCGGGCGGGGAAATAGCAATCAGCCCCAGCATTTT	CASSFAFGRGNSNQPQHF